These T cell receptor beta chains were read from a single sample in a study of shared clonotypes between healthy human individuals. Here immunoSEQ multiplex PCR was the method, and the copy in TCRdb shows in-frame clones only, minus some. The sample shows about 1,900,000 clones, around 96% of them seen only once. The sample taken for sequencing was naive CD8+ T cells sorted from blood. These receptors were collected from a man in his late teens or twenties in good health. Both conserved end residues are part of each CDR3. A D gene is named only where the DNA matches it firmly. Where a row states a size, it is once, few, many or the class of an expanded clone; other rows omit it.

D gene,V gene,J gene,clone size,CDR3 DNA,CDR3 protein
-,TRBV12-1,TRBJ2-5,-,TGTGCCAGCAGCTTCAAAGAGACCCAGTACTTC,CASSFKETQYF
-,TRBV6-5,TRBJ2-7,-,TGTGCCAGCAGTTCCCCCTACGGTGAGCAGTACTTC,CASSSPYGEQYF
-,TRBV27,TRBJ2-7,once,TGTGCCAGCAGTCTGACTATGTTCGGCTACGAGCAGTACTTC,CASSLTMFGYEQYF
-,TRBV9,TRBJ2-7,-,TGTGCCAGCAGCGCCAGCGGGACAAACTACGAGCAGTACTTC,CASSASGTNYEQYF
-,TRBV2,TRBJ2-7,once,TGTGCCAGCAGTTCCGGGGGAGGGGGTATCTACGAGCAGTACTTC,CASSSGGGGIYEQYF
-,TRBV5-1,TRBJ2-3,-,TGCGCCAGCAGCTTGGGCGGGGGCTTCACAGATACGCAGTATTTT,CASSLGGGFTDTQYF
TRBD2,TRBV2,TRBJ2-1,-,TGTGCCAGCCTGGGACTAGACAATGAGCAGTTCTTC,CASLGLDNEQFF
-,TRBV28,TRBJ1-2,-,TGTGCCAGCAGCCCGACAGTACTCCCCTCGGGCTACACCTTC,CASSPTVLPSGYTF
-,TRBV9,TRBJ2-3,-,TGTGCCAGCAGCGCCCCGGCGGAGACAGATACGCAGTATTTT,CASSAPAETDTQYF
-,TRBV6-5,TRBJ2-3,-,TGTGCCAGCAGTTATGCGGGGACAGATACGCAGTATTTT,CASSYAGTDTQYF
-,TRBV4-3,TRBJ2-2,-,TGCGCCAGCAGCCCCGGGACTTACACCGGGGAGCTGTTTTTT,CASSPGTYTGELFF
-,TRBV28,TRBJ1-2,-,TGTGCCAGCAGTTTATTATCTCGGGGGACGACCGAGGACTATGGCTACACCTTC,CASSLLSRGTTEDYGYTF
-,TRBV7-9,TRBJ2-5,once,TGTGCCAGCAGCTTATATAACCCCGAGACCCAGTACTTC,CASSLYNPETQYF
-,TRBV11-2,TRBJ2-7,-,TGTGCCAGCAGCTTGAGTTCCAGTCACGAGCAGTACTTC,CASSLSSSHEQYF
TRBD2,TRBV7-9,TRBJ2-3,-,TGTGCCAGCACCCCGGTACTAGCGGGGCCAGATACGCAGTATTTT,CASTPVLAGPDTQYF
-,TRBV5-6,TRBJ2-7,-,TGTGCCAGTCAAACCCAGGGCCTTTCCGGCTACGAGCAGTACTTC,CASQTQGLSGYEQYF
TRBD1,TRBV11-1,TRBJ2-7,once,TGTGCCAGCAGCTTAGTGGGGACAGGGCTGGACGAGCAGTACTTC,CASSLVGTGLDEQYF
-,TRBV5-6,TRBJ1-4,-,TGTGCCAGCAGCTTGGAGGCAGAGGGGGGTGAAAAACTGTTTTTT,CASSLEAEGGEKLFF
-,TRBV13,TRBJ1-1,-,TGTGCCAGCAGCTTGACAGATAACACTGAAGCTTTCTTT,CASSLTDNTEAFF
TRBD1,TRBV6-6,TRBJ2-2,-,TGTGCCAGCAGTTACTTGGACAGGGACACCGGGGAGCTGTTTTTT,CASSYLDRDTGELFF
TRBD1,TRBV7-2,TRBJ2-5,-,TGTGCCAGCAGTTGGGGACAGGGGAGGGAGACCCAGTACTTC,CASSWGQGRETQYF
-,TRBV5-4,TRBJ1-1,-,TGTGCCAGCAGCCTAACAGGGTACACTGAAGCTTTCTTT,CASSLTGYTEAFF
TRBD1,TRBV30,TRBJ2-7,-,TGTGCCTGGAGTGACAGGACAGGTCAGTACGAGCAGTACTTC,CAWSDRTGQYEQYF
-,TRBV30,TRBJ2-5,-,TGTGCCTGGGGGGGCCCACAAGAGACCCAGTACTTC,CAWGGPQETQYF
TRBD1,TRBV27,TRBJ2-1,-,TGTGCCAGCAGTCCCCCCCGGGACAGGGGTTACAATGAGCAGTTCTTC,CASSPPRDRGYNEQFF
-,TRBV9,TRBJ1-2,-,TGTGCCTCTAGTAAGAGGGGCCATGGCTACACCTTC,CASSKRGHGYTF
-,TRBV11-2,TRBJ2-3,-,TGTGCCAGCTCTTTCGAGGTCTTAGATACGCAGTATTTT,CASSFEVLDTQYF
TRBD1,TRBV11-2,TRBJ2-7,once,TGTGCCAGCAGCTCGCCCGGGACAGACAAATACGAGCAGTACTTC,CASSSPGTDKYEQYF
-,TRBV9,TRBJ1-5,few,TGTGCCAGCAGCGTAGACGGCAATCAGCCCCAGCATTTT,CASSVDGNQPQHF
-,TRBV19,TRBJ1-1,-,TGTGCCAGCTCCCCTCTAGGGGGAAACACTGAAGCTTTCTTT,CASSPLGGNTEAFF
TRBD1,TRBV2,TRBJ2-7,-,TGTGCCAGCGAAATCCGGGACAGGGGGTTCTACGAGCAGTACTTC,CASEIRDRGFYEQYF
-,TRBV6-1,TRBJ1-4,once,TGTGCCAGCAGTGAATGGGGGGTGGCAGGAGAAAAACTGTTTTTT,CASSEWGVAGEKLFF
-,TRBV7-9,TRBJ2-7,-,TGTGCCAGCAGCCAAGCAAACAGGGCTGACGAGCAGTACTTC,CASSQANRADEQYF
-,TRBV2,TRBJ1-2,few,TGTGCCAGCGCTCCCTTAGGGTATGGCTACACCTTC,CASAPLGYGYTF
TRBD2,TRBV4-1,TRBJ2-2,-,TGCGCCAGCAGCCCTGTGGGACTAGGTGGCTCCGGGGAGCTGTTTTTT,CASSPVGLGGSGELFF
-,TRBV9,TRBJ2-1,-,TGTGCCAGCAGCGTAGAGGGAGGTGAGCAGTTCTTC,CASSVEGGEQFF
-,TRBV15,TRBJ2-3,-,TGTGCCACCAGCAGTATAGGTGGAACAGATACGCAGTATTTT,CATSSIGGTDTQYF
TRBD1,TRBV27,TRBJ2-2,-,TGTGCCAGCAGTCTTAGGGGGCTCGGCACCGGGGAGCTGTTTTTT,CASSLRGLGTGELFF
TRBD1,TRBV9,TRBJ2-4,-,TGTGCCAGCAGCGGACAGGGGAATCTGAACATTCAGTACTTC,CASSGQGNLNIQYF
-,TRBV6-5,TRBJ2-7,once,TGTGCCAGCAGTTACGAGGCTTTGGCCGAGCAGTACTTC,CASSYEALAEQYF
TRBD1,TRBV6-1,TRBJ1-6,-,TGTGCCAGCAGTGAACCGACAGGGGGTGTTAATAATTCACCCCTCCACTTT,CASSEPTGGVNNSPLHF
-,TRBV5-4,TRBJ2-5,-,TGTGCCAGCAGCTTGGATGGAGGTACCAACCAAGAGACCCAGTACTTC,CASSLDGGTNQETQYF
-,TRBV7-8,TRBJ1-1,-,TGTGCCAGCAGCCCCATGGGACTGAACACTGAAGCTTTCTTT,CASSPMGLNTEAFF
TRBD1,TRBV2,TRBJ2-5,-,TGTGCCAGCGGAGACCTCTTCCGGGACAGGGGGCTCTTAGAGACCCAGTACTTC,CASGDLFRDRGLLETQYF
TRBD2,TRBV5-6,TRBJ2-5,-,TGTGCCAGCAGCGATTGGTCGTGGCGGGAGGGGGGAGAGACCCAGTACTTC,CASSDWSWREGGETQYF
TRBD2,TRBV28,TRBJ2-5,-,TGTGCCAGCAGTTTAGCGGGGGGGCAAGAGACCCAGTACTTC,CASSLAGGQETQYF
TRBD2,TRBV19,TRBJ2-7,-,TGTGCCAGCTCTCTGGGCGGGAGCTCCTACGAGCAGTACTTC,CASSLGGSSYEQYF
-,TRBV7-9,TRBJ2-2,-,TGTGCCAGCAGCTCACCTTTTGACGTGTTCGAGACCGGGGAGCTGTTTTTT,CASSSPFDVFETGELFF
-,TRBV7-9,TRBJ1-4,-,TGTGCCAGCAGCTTAGTGGCAGGGAGGGAAAAACTGTTTTTT,CASSLVAGREKLFF
TRBD1,TRBV2,TRBJ2-7,-,TGTGCCAGCAGAGGGGGCGACTACGAGCAGTACTTC,CASRGGDYEQYF
-,TRBV27,TRBJ2-5,-,TGTGCCAGCAGTTTAATGGGTCTTGGGGAGACCCAGTACTTC,CASSLMGLGETQYF
TRBD1,TRBV28,TRBJ1-5,-,TGTGCCAGCAGTTTAGGACAGGGACTCAGGCAGCCCCAGCATTTT,CASSLGQGLRQPQHF